This T cell receptor (beta chain) was identified during a study of blood T cell repertoires in COVID-19. The wider study: The analysed material was cDNA or gDNA that came from T cells, B-cell-depleted T cells, or PBMCs.

Original handling: Estimation of nucleated cell counts was performed using reference gene primer amplification. Generated by immunoSEQ multiplex PCR, the TCRdb table keeps only in-frame clones and is missing some. V, J and clone size were drawn from that table, and D and trimming were deduced from the DNA. The table records over 150,000 clones, roughly four fifths of them present only once. CDR1 SGHRS and CDR2 YFSETQ come from the germline V gene. This CDR3 spans 15 amino acids. With 4 bases clipped from V and 4 bases from J, the junction kept 6 bases outside the gene matches. The receptor's source is an elderly man with acute or convalescent COVID-19. Sequenced input: peripheral blood. This sequence joins TRBV5-1 and TRBJ2-1; 9 nucleotides agree with TRBD1. The CDR3 sequence: CASSPRTGEYNEQFF. CDR3 DNA: TGCGCCAGCAGCCCGCGGACAGGGGAGTACAATGAGCAGTTCTTC.